These 5 T cell receptor beta chains share one sample of origin, sequenced in a study of synovial regulatory T cells in juvenile arthritis. Libraries were prepared by immunoSEQ multiplex PCR; TCRdb keeps only in-frame clonotypes and omits some of them. Seen in this sample are about 9,600 clones; the ten most common clones hold about 2%. The sample was Treg cells from blood. Subset in this sample: remaining (HLA-DR-negative) circulating blood Treg cells. The source of these receptors is a donor aged 2-30 years with juvenile idiopathic arthritis.

The V call is TRBV2, the J call TRBJ1-2. The CDR3 spans 16 residues. The DNA sequence is not available. Germline V gives CDR1 SNHLY, CDR2 FYNNEI. The CDR3 protein is CASPITRGGPNYGYTF.

This clone is deemed medium-sized (0.01 to 0.1%) by its frequency. The chain recombines TRBV19 with TRBJ2-6. There are 17 residues in the CDR3. The entry carries no DNA sequence. Germline V gene sequence: CDR1 LNHDA, CDR2 SQIVND (reference sequence). The CDR3 sequence: CASSILRPDSGANVLTF.

This chain joins TRBV7-2 and TRBJ2-3; lacking DNA, the TRBD2 call made by TCRdb goes unchecked. The CDR3 is made up of 16 amino acids. Nucleotide data are not available. CDR1 SGHTA and CDR2 FQGNSA come from the germline V gene. CDR3 protein: CASSLVGRSVTDTQYF.

The chain has TRBV7-9 and TRBJ1-2. The CDR3 is made up of 15 amino acids. No DNA accompanies this entry. Germline V lookup: CDR1 SEHNR, CDR2 FQNEAQ (reference sequence). CDR3 sequence: CASSLVSLVGYGYTF.

The CDR3 spells CASSQEGLAGGSYNEQFF. V is TRBV4-2 and J is TRBJ2-1; TCRdb lists TRBD2, though no DNA is available to test this call. CDR1 and CDR2 (germline): LGHNA, YNFKEQ. There are 18 residues in the CDR3. No DNA is given.